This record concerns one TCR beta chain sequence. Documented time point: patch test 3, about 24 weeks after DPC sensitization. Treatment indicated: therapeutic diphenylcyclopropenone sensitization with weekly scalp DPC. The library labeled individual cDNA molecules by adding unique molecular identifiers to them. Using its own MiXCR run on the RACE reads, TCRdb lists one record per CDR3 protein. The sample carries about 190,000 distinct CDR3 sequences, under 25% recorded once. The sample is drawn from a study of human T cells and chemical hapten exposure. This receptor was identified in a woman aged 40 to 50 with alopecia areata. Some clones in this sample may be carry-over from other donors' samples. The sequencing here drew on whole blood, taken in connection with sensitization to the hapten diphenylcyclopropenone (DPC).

The CDR3 loop reads CASSFPGNDYGYTF. For the CDR3, the DNA is TGTGCCAGCAGTTTTCCAGGAAACGACTATGGCTACACCTTC. The J gene is TRBJ1-2, the V gene TRBV12-3 or TRBV12-4, with D unclear. The CDR3 sequence is 14 residues long. Deletions cut 3 bases from V and 3 bases from J, with 11 bases between.